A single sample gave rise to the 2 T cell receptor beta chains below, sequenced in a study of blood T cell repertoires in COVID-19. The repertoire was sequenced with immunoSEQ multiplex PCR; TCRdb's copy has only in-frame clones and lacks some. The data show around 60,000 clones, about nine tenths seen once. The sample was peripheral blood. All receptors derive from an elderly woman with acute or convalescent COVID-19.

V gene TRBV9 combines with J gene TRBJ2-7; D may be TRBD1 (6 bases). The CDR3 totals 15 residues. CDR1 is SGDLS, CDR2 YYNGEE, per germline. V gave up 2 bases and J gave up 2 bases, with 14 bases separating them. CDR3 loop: CASSVGAASPYEQYF. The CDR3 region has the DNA TGTGCCAGCAGCGTGGGGGCAGCGTCACCCTACGAGCAGTACTTC.

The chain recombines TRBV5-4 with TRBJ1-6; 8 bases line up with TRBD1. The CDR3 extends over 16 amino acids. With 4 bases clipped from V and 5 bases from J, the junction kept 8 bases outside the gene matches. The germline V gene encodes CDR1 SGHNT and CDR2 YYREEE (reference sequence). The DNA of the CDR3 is TGTGCCAGCAGCCGCGACAGGGGACCCAATAATTCACCCCTCCACTTT. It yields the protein CASSRDRGPNNSPLHF.